This T cell receptor (beta chain) was retrieved from a study of blood T cell repertoires in COVID-19. On the study more broadly: Donors in the United States, Italy and Spain gave samples during acute or convalescent COVID-19. T cells, B-cell-depleted T cells, or PBMCs provided the cDNA or gDNA that served as material.

The authors' processing: Counts of nucleated cells, estimated from reference gene primer amplification, were obtained. Repertoires were generated with immunoSEQ multiplex PCR, while TCRdb's copy carries only in-frame clones and drops some. V, J and clone size were drawn from that table, and D and trimming were deduced from the DNA. This sample yields approximately 150,000 clones, of which about 92% are seen a single time; around 1.5% belongs to the top ten. Germline V lookup: CDR1 SGHTA, CDR2 FQGNSA. There are 14 residues in the CDR3. The V gene lost 7 bases and the J gene lost 6 bases, with 17 bases spanning the gap.

The origin of this receptor is a human donor in a cohort sampled during active COVID-19. Sequencing was carried out using peripheral blood. The rearrangement links TRBV7-2 to TRBJ2-3; possible D gene TRBD2, 7 bases. The CDR3 is CASINRGGRDTQYF. DNA for the CDR3: TGTGCCAGCATCAATAGGGGGGGTCGGGATACGCAGTATTTT. Full variable domain (outside the CDR3, taken from reference TRBV7-2 and TRBJ2-3): GAGVSQSPSNKVTEKGKDVELRCDPISGHTALYWYRQSLGQGLEFLIYFQGNSAPDKSGLPSDRFSAERTGGSVSTLTIQRTQQEDSAVYLCASINRGGRDTQYFGPGTRLTVL.